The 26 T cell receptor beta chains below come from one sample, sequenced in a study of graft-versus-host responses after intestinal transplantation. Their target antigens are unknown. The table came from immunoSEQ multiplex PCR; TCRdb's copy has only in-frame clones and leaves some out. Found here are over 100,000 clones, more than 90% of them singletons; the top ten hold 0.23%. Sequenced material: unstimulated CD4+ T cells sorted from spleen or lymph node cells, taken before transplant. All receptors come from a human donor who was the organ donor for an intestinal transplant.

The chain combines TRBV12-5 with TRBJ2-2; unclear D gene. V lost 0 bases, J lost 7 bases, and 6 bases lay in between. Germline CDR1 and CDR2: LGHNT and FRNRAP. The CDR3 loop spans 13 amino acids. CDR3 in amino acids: CASGLVPRGELFF. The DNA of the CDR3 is TGTGCTAGTGGTTTGGTTCCGCGCGGGGAGCTGTTTTTT. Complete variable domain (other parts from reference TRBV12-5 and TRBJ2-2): DARVTQTPRHKVTEMGQEVTMRCQPILGHNTVFWYRQTMMQGLELLAYFRNRAPLDDSGMPKDRFSAEMPDATLATLKIQPSEPRDSAVYFCASGLVPRGELFFGEGSRLTVL.

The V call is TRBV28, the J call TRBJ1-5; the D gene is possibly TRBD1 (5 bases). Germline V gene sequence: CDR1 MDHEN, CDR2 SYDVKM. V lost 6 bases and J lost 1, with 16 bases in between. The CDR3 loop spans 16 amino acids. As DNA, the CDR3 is TGTGCCAGCAGCTCTCGGGGCGGCGAAAGCAATCAGCCCCAGCATTTT. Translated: CASSSRGGESNQPQHF.

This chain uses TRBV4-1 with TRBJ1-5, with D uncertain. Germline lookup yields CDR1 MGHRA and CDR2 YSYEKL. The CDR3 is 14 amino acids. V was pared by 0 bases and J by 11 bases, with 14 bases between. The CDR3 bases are TGCGCCAGCAGCCAAGATCAGTATCCCCCGGCCCAGCATTTT. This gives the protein CASSQDQYPPAQHF.

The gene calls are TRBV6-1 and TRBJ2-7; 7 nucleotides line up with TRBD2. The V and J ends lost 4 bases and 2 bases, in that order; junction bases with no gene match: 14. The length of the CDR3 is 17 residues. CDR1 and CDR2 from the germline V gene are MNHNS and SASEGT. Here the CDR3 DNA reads TGTGCCAGCAGTGCCCGTCCTAGCGGAGAAGATACCTACGAGCAGTACTTC. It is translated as CASSARPSGEDTYEQYF.

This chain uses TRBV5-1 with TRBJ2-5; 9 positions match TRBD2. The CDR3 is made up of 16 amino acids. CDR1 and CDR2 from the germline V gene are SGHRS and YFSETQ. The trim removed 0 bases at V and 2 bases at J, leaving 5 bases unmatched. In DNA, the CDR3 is TGCGCCAGCAGCTTGGGCCGCCTAGCGGGGCAAGAGACCCAGTACTTC. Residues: CASSLGRLAGQETQYF.

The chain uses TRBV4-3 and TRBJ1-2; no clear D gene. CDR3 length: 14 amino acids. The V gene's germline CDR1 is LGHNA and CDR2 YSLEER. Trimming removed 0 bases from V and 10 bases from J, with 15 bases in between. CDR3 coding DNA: TGCGCCAGCAGCCAAGAGGGCCCATCTTCGTCCTACACCTTC. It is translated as CASSQEGPSSSYTF.

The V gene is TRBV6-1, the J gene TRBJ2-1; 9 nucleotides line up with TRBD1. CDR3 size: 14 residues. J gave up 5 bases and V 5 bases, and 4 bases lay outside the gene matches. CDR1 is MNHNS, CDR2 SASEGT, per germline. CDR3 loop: CASSKTGGNNEQFF. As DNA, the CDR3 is TGTGCCAGCAGTAAGACAGGGGGTAACAATGAGCAGTTCTTC.

CDR3 residues: CSVGWVHTEAFF. For the CDR3, the DNA is TGCAGCGTTGGATGGGTCCACACTGAAGCTTTCTTT. The chain combines TRBV29-1 with TRBJ1-1; D unclear. Germline V gene lookup returns CDR1 SQVTM and CDR2 ANQGSEA. The CDR3 totals 12 residues. Trimming pared 4 bases from V and 3 bases from J, leaving 9 bases between.

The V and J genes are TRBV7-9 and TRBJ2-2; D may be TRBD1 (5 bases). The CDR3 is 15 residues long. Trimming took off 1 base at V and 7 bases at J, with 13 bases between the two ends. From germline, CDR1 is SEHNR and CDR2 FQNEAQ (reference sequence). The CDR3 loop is CASSLGKTASGELFF. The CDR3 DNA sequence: TGTGCCAGCAGCTTAGGAAAGACAGCGAGCGGGGAGCTGTTTTTT.

The CDR3 DNA follows: TGTGCCAGCAGTTTGCCCGGCCAGCCCTACGAGCAGTACTTC. Encoded protein: CASSLPGQPYEQYF. The J gene is TRBJ2-7, the V gene TRBV28; no clear D. CDR1 and CDR2 from the germline V gene are MDHEN and SYDVKM. There are 14 residues in the CDR3. V was pared by 3 bases and J by 2 bases, with 11 bases between.

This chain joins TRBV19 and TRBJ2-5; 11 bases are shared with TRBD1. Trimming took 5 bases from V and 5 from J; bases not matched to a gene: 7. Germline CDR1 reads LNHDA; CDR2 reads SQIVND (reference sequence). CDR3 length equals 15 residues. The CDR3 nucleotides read TGTGCCAGTAGTGTCGGACAGGGGGCAGGGGAGACCCAGTACTTC. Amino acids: CASSVGQGAGETQYF.

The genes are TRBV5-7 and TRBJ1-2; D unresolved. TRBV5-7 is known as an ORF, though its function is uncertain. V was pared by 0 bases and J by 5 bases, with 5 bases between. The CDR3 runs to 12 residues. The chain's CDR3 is CASSLVAYGYTF. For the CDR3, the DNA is TGTGCCAGCAGCTTGGTGGCGTATGGCTACACCTTC.

The CDR3 loop is CASSLDGPGTAYSGYTF. The CDR3 DNA sequence: TGTGCCAGCAGCTTGGATGGCCCCGGGACAGCGTACTCCGGCTACACCTTC. This sequence joins TRBV5-4 and TRBJ1-2, with 7 bases identical to TRBD1. The CDR3 contains 17 residues. Germline lookup yields CDR1 SGHNT and CDR2 YYREEE (reference sequence). V shed 0 bases, J shed 8 bases, and the junction held 16 bases outside the gene matches.

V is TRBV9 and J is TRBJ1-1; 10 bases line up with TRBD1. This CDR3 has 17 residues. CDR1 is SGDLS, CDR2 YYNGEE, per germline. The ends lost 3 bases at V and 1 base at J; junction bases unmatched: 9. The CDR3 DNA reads TGTGCCAGCAGCGCATTTCCTTGGACAGGGGGGAACACTGAAGCTTTCTTT. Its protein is CASSAFPWTGGNTEAFF.

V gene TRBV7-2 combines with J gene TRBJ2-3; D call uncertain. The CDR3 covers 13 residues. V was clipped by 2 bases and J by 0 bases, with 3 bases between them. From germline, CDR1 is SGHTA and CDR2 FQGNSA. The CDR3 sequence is CASSLFSTDTQYF. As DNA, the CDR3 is TGTGCCAGCAGCTTATTTAGCACAGATACGCAGTATTTT.

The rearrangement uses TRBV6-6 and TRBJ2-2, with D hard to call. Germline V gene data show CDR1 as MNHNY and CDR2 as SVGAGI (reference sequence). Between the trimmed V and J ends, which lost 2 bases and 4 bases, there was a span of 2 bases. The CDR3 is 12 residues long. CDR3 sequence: CASSYLTGELFF. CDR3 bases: TGTGCCAGCAGTTACCTCACCGGGGAGCTGTTTTTT.

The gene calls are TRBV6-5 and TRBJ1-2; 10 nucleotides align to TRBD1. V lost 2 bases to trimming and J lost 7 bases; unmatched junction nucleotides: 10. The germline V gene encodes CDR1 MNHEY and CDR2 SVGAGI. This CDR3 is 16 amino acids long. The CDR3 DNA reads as TGTGCCAGCAGTTACCTACCGGGACAGGGGTCTACTGGCTACACCTTC. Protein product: CASSYLPGQGSTGYTF.

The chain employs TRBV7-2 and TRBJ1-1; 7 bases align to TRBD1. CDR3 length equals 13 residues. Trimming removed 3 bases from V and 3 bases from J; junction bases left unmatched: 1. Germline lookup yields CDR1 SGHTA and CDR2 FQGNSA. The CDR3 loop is CASSFDRDTEAFF. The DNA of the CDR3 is TGTGCCAGCAGCTTTGACAGGGACACTGAAGCTTTCTTT.

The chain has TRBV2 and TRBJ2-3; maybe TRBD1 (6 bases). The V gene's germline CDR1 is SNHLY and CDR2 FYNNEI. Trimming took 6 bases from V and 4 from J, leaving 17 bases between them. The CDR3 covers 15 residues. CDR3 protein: CASRTWGPRPDTQYF. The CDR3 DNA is TGTGCCAGCAGGACTTGGGGGCCCCGTCCAGATACGCAGTATTTT.

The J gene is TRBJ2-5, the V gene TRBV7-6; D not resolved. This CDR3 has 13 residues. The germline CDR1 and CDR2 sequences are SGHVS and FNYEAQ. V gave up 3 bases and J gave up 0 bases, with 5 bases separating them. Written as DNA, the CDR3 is TGTGCCAGCAGCTTGGCGTACCAAGAGACCCAGTACTTC. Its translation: CASSLAYQETQYF.

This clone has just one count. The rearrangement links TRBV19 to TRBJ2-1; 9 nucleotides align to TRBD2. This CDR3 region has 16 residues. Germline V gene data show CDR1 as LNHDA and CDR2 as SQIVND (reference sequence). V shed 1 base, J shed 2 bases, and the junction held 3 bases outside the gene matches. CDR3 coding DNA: TGTGCCAGTAGTATAGGACTAGCGGTGCCCTACAATGAGCAGTTCTTC. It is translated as CASSIGLAVPYNEQFF.

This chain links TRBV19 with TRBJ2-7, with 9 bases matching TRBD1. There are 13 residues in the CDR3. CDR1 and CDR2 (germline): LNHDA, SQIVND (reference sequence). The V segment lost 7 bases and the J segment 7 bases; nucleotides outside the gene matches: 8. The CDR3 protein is CASNEQGAGEQYF. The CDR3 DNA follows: TGTGCCAGTAATGAACAGGGGGCAGGTGAGCAGTACTTC.

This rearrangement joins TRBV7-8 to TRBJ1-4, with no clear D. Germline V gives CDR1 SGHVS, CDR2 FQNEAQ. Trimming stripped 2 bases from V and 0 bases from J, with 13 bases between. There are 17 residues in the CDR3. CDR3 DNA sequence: TGTGCCAGCAGCTTACGAAGATCCGTCGCAACTAATGAAAAACTGTTTTTT. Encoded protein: CASSLRRSVATNEKLFF.

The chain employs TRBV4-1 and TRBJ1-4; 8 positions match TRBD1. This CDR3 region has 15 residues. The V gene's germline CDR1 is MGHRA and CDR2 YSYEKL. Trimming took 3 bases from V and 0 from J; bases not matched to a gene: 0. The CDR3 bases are TGCGCCAGCAGCCAGACAGGGGCAACTAATGAAAAACTGTTTTTT. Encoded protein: CASSQTGATNEKLFF.

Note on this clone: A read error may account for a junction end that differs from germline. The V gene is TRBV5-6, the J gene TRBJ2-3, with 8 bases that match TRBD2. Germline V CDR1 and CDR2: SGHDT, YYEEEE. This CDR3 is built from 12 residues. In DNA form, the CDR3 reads TGTGCCAGCAGCTTGGGGGGAGGTAGCGGGAACTGG. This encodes CASSLGGGSGNW.

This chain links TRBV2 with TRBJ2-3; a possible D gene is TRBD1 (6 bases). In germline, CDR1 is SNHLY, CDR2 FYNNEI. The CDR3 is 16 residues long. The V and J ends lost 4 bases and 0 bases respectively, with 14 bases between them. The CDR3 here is CASSVGQTPSTDTQYF. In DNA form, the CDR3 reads TGTGCCAGCAGTGTAGGACAGACCCCTAGCACAGATACGCAGTATTTT.